What follows is one TCR beta chain and its context. These data originate in a study of CD8+CD57+ T cells in acquired aplastic anemia. Study-wide background: Average DNA yield from sorted CD4+ and CD8+ cells was approximately 3 ug.

Genomic DNA acted as the template from which TCR beta VDJ combination and CDR3 sequence profiling were carried out. TCRdb re-called the reads with MiXCR, one entry per CDR3 protein. The sample holds 250,000 to 300,000 distinct CDR3 sequences; approximately 56% are singletons and the top ten take approximately 8%. Deletions cut 8 bases from V and 1 base from J, with 9 bases between. This CDR3 is built from 13 residues. Looked up from germline, CDR1 is SNHLY and CDR2 is FYNNEI. The genes are TRBV2 and TRBJ1-5, with D uncertain. Material for sequencing was sorted CD4+, CD8+, or CD8+CD57+ T cells (not recorded which) from PBMCs. The TCR originated in a human donor with severe aplastic anemia or a healthy control (not recorded which). DNA of the CDR3: TGTGCCAGCTGCAGGACGAGCAATCAGCCCCAGCATTTT. It is translated as CASCRTSNQPQHF.